The 9 T cell receptor beta chains listed next were all sequenced from one sample in a study of T cells in Graves' hyperthyroidism and ophthalmopathy. Amplification of TCR beta CDR3 regions was performed using RNA transcripts as template. HTBI primers drove first-round RT-PCR of the TCR CDR3. TCRdb passed the multiplex PCR reads through MiXCR, listing each CDR3 protein once. Among nearly 600,000 distinct CDR3 sequences listed, approximately 15% were seen once. Sequenced sample: blood. The origin of the receptors is a woman under 40 with Graves' hyperthyroidism that later progressed to Graves' ophthalmopathy.

This chain joins TRBV19 and TRBJ1-2; D not certain. This CDR3 contains 17 residues. Germline CDR1 is LNHDA and CDR2 is SQIVND (reference sequence). Trimming removed 4 bases at V and 4 bases at J, with 22 bases between. CDR3 coding DNA: TGTGCCAGTAGTACCACCCCCCCAGAGATGGTTAGCTATGGCTACACCTTC. Residues: CASSTTPPEMVSYGYTF.

In this sample, this clonotype turned up a few times. The rearrangement links TRBV20-1 to TRBJ2-2; TRBD2 aligns across 9 bases. The CDR3 loop spans 14 amino acids. Trimming took 6 bases from V and 4 from J; bases not matched to a gene: 6. The germline gives CDR1 DFQATT, CDR2 SNEGSKA (reference sequence). The CDR3 loop reads CSALAGDTTGELFF. The CDR3 DNA reads as TGCAGTGCATTAGCGGGAGACACCACCGGGGAGCTGTTTTTT.

This clonotype occurred a few times. J is TRBJ2-7 and V is TRBV9, with 11 bases matching TRBD2. The CDR3 sequence is 18 residues long. J gave up 0 bases and V 4 bases, and 12 bases lay outside the gene matches. CDR1 and CDR2 (germline): SGDLS, YYNGEE. The CDR3 DNA reads TGTGCCAGCAGCTTAGGGACTAGCGGAGGATTGAGCTCCTACGAGCAGTACTTC. As protein: CASSLGTSGGLSSYEQYF.

This chain connects TRBV5-1 to TRBJ1-5; the D gene is possibly TRBD1 (5 bases). Looked up from germline, CDR1 is SGHRS and CDR2 is YFSETQ. This CDR3 has 14 amino acids. V dropped 3 bases and J dropped 9 bases, with 16 bases sitting between them. DNA of the CDR3: TGCGCCAGCAGCTACGGAGAGGAGGGGAGGCCCCAGCATTTT. Its protein product is CASSYGEEGRPQHF.

This clonotype has more than one count but fewer than ten. The V gene is TRBV5-1, the J gene TRBJ1-6, with D uncertain. CDR1 and CDR2 (germline): SGHRS, YFSETQ. The CDR3 extends over 14 amino acids. V shed 4 bases and J shed 7 bases, with 12 bases lying between them. CDR3 in DNA: TGCGCCAGCAGCAACGACCCCACCAATTCACCCCTCCACTTT. Its translation is CASSNDPTNSPLHF.

This clonotype came up many times. This chain joins TRBV29-1 and TRBJ2-3, with TRBD2 identical over 7 bases. This CDR3 is 15 amino acids long. Germline values: CDR1 SQVTM, CDR2 ANQGSEA. The V segment lost 4 bases and the J segment 0 bases; nucleotides outside the gene matches: 7. The CDR3 region is CSVGRLAESTDTQYF. As DNA, the CDR3 is TGCAGCGTTGGAAGGCTAGCGGAGAGCACAGATACGCAGTATTTT.

This clonotype was seen many times. The rearrangement links TRBV12-3 or TRBV12-4 to TRBJ1-1, with 7 bases aligning to TRBD1. The CDR3 has 14 residues. V was pared by 5 bases and J by 10 bases, with 13 bases of the junction left unmatched. The DNA of the CDR3 is TGTGCCAGCAGTGAAATGCAGGGGGTAAGCGTAGCTTTCTTT. Protein sequence: CASSEMQGVSVAFF.

This clonotype was seen ten or more times. V gene TRBV29-1 combines with J gene TRBJ1-3; D gene unclear. This CDR3 is built from 16 residues. From germline, CDR1 is SQVTM and CDR2 ANQGSEA. Trimming removed 1 base from V and 0 bases from J, with 13 bases in between. The CDR3: CSVEGPTDYSGNTIYF. The CDR3 DNA follows: TGCAGCGTTGAAGGACCTACAGACTACTCTGGAAACACCATATATTTT. The entire variable domain, with the rest obtained from reference TRBV29-1 and TRBJ1-3, is as follows: SAVISQKPSRDICQRGTSLTIQCQVDSQVTMMFWYRQQPGQSLTLIATANQGSEATYESGFVIDKFPISRPNLTFSTLTVSNMSPEDSSIYLCSVEGPTDYSGNTIYFGEGSWLTVV.

This clonotype was observed a few times. The genes are TRBV20-1 and TRBJ2-7; tentative D call: TRBD2 (7 bases). Deletions cut 6 bases from V and 0 bases from J, with 15 bases between. CDR3 length: 14 residues. Germline V gene lookup returns CDR1 DFQATT and CDR2 SNEGSKA (reference sequence). The CDR3 DNA reads as TGCAGTGCCCCCGGGGGGCTAAGCTCCTACGAGCAGTACTTC. Its protein product is CSAPGGLSSYEQYF.